The source of this TCR beta chain is a study of cytomegalovirus exposure and HLA in healthy donors. This CDR3 is 14 amino acids long. V was clipped by 4 bases and J by 4 bases; unmatched bases: 5. Germline-derived CDR1 and CDR2 are SGHTS and YDEGEE. A multiplex PCR was run with 60 Vbeta primers and 13 Jbeta primers. Some clones are missing from TCRdb's copy, which holds only in-frame ones; the method was immunoSEQ multiplex PCR. Of about 150,000 clones in the sample, more than 70% were seen once. This clonotype originated in a male donor in good health and CMV-seronegative. The genes are TRBV5-8 and TRBJ1-1; TRBD1 matches 9 bases. The sample taken for sequencing was PBMCs. CDR3 in DNA: TGTGCCAGCAGCCGTAAGGACAGGGGCACTGAAGCTTTCTTT. Protein: CASSRKDRGTEAFF.